Here is one T cell receptor (beta chain) with its context. In its sample, this clone was seen once. Its target antigen remains unknown. No much larger clonotype is one base removed from it; base qualities were not supplied. The cohort was made up of 666 healthy bone marrow donors. At the time of sampling, all cohort members were nominally healthy, though unrecorded immune exposures were likely present. The donor was CMV seronegative and belonged to the group of 350 to 400 seronegative cohort members. Every donor gave a peripheral blood sample, and the peripheral blood mononuclear cells from that sample were used for TCR beta sequencing. Genomic DNA was extracted from the blood cell samples with the Qiagen DNeasy Blood Extraction Kit. The data derive from a study of cytomegalovirus exposure and HLA in healthy donors (dated by TCRdb to the late 2010s). Study-level background: In an earlier analysis of about 560 of the donors, 250 to 300 Gb of sequence data and 95 million to 130 million unique TCR beta sequences from some 170 million T cells were reported. An early release that covered fewer than 750 HLA-typed donors contained approximately 320 gigabases of sequencing data and tens of millions of unique TCR sequences. Of the approximately 370 genotyped donors, 65% to 90% were placed in the genetic ancestry cluster associated with self-reported Caucasian donors. The aim of the study was to test whether cataloging public T cell receptors could identify signatures of past pathogen exposure. Using immunosequencing, the study profiled T cell repertoires from 500 to 800 subjects and related those repertoires to cytomegalovirus serostatus. A separate validation cohort of 100 to 150 different subjects was used in addition to the 666-subject first cohort. High-throughput TCR immunosequencing, statistical association of individual TCRs with disease status, and machine learning were combined to predict cytomegalovirus infection status. To study patterns of TCR occurrence, a later analysis re-analyzed previously published TCR beta repertoires from 500 to 850 donors and added high-resolution HLA genotyping. Rather than drawing on any new phenotypic data, the later analysis identified candidate immune exposures from TCR beta sequences and the way those sequences occurred across donors. An earlier analysis of some 600 of the donors applied high-throughput TCR beta sequencing to assess whether each TCR beta V gene segment acted as functional or pseudogenic. Donor age, sex, ethnicity and CMV serostatus were compiled together with the repertoire data. Genome-wide SNP genotypes for about three fifths of the roughly 670 donors were used in a later genetic analysis, which treated that subset as a discovery cohort. Every discovery cohort repertoire had been produced on one sequencing platform. HLA typing included class I and class II loci at four-digit resolution. Typing coverage varied by locus: about 629-640 donors for A, B, C, DRB1 and DQB1; under 550 for DQA1; over 600 for DPA1; 450 to 480 for DPB1. Four to six DR-DQ haplotypes were handled as single units for association and clustering because linkage in the cohort was strong. Among some 410 genotyped donors of the cohort, an average of around 240,000 unique TCR beta nucleotide sequences was sequenced per donor, of which 15% to 20% were non-productive. Overall study results and their limits: Sequencing depth was assumed to be roughly uniform across donors in the presence/absence analyses, though that assumption may not hold. The study listed 150 to 200 TCR beta chains as associated with cytomegalovirus. In a later analysis, TCR association rates were found to vary across HLA loci, with the most associated TCRs seen for DRB1 alleles and the fewest for HLA-C alleles. A cluster of highly shared sequence variants was judged likely to be a technical artifact of the sequencing pipeline. Correlated functional status among segregating V segments might reflect linkage disequilibrium, but an unknown experimental factor could not be ruled out. A later genetic analysis associated a missense DCLRE1C variant with V-gene and J-gene trimming of TCR beta chains, and an independent cohort replicated the association. Specific HLA alleles were associated with 15,000 to 20,000 TCR beta sequences at a false discovery rate of 0.05 in a later analysis. The 87-base-pair reads could not distinguish some IMGT-functional V segments, including TRBV6-2 and TRBV6-3, so those segments were excluded. Several of the top co-occurrence clusters appeared to be linked to parvovirus B19, influenza, CMV and Epstein-Barr virus, according to a later analysis. Immune exposure information for the cohort was limited to CMV serostatus. The classifier was reported to diagnose cytomegalovirus status with high specificity and sensitivity in both the original and validation cohorts. In a later analysis, most CMV-associated TCR beta chains were found to appear HLA-restricted, with HLA associations seemingly driven largely by CMV exposure. A later genetic analysis reported fewer N-insertions in productive TCRs among donors in an Asian-associated ancestry cluster than the 666-donor mean. When HLA alleles, especially DR and DQ, strongly co-occurred, attributing TCR associations to individual alleles was difficult. A few of the identified cytomegalovirus-associated TCR beta chains were confirmed in vitro to be specific for cytomegalovirus antigens. Only TCR beta chains were sequenced in this cohort, and the absence of alpha or paired-chain data limited detectable features. Because HLA typing was unavailable for some donors at each locus, only the typed subset was used in association tests. Most TCR sequences were observed very rarely across donors, whereas some public TCRs were present in many individuals. It was suggested by the authors that the approach could potentially be generalized to other disease states and immunological phenotypes. The earlier analysis of some 560 of the donors excluded over 15 rarely observed V segments, including chromosome 9 orphons, because counts were too low. Compared with equally common non-associated chains, HLA-associated TCR beta chains in a later analysis were more clonally expanded and had lower generation probabilities. An earlier analysis of some 560 of the donors showed that most TCR beta V segments appeared in productive rearrangements either about 87% or about 30% of the time, which broadly matched IMGT annotations. A further reported finding was that TCR beta sequences accurately predicted the HLA-A and HLA-B alleles for most subjects in the first cohort.

Receptors were amplified or captured by the immunoSEQ multiplex PCR assay. A mixture of 60 forward primers for TCR Vbeta segments and 13 reverse primers for TCR Jbeta segments was used in the multiplex PCR. The CDR3 region of rearranged TCR beta genes was amplified from genomic DNA with a multiplex PCR assay. Amplified TCR beta libraries were sequenced as 87-base-pair reads on the Illumina HiSeq System. The paper's data handling went like this. In a later analysis, about 80 million unique TCR beta chains were counted across the 500 to 850 repertoires, and roughly 11 million of these chains were shared by at least two donors. A nearest-neighbor algorithm error-corrected the raw reads and collapsed the reads into unique sequences, merging closely related sequences to remove PCR and sequencing errors. CDR3 sequences were aligned to IMGT reference sequences to assign V, D and J gene segments. For a sequence to be retained, a match of at least six nucleotides was required to both a V gene segment and a J gene segment. Rearrangements were called productive when the CDR3 lacked stop codons and stayed in frame with V and J; all others were non-productive. CDR3 was defined according to IMGT convention as the region running from the second conserved V-encoded cysteine to the conserved J-encoded phenylalanine. In an earlier analysis of just under 600 of the donors, sequences lacking an unambiguous match to a single V gene segment were excluded. In an earlier analysis of approximately 550 of the donors, V segments were called functional above 56.7% productive rearrangements and were called segregating when the between-donor standard deviation exceeded 5%. To diagnose cytomegalovirus status from the catalog of TCR beta chain sequences, a statistical classification framework was built. In a later analysis, V and J genes were assigned by comparing TCR nucleotide sequences against IMGT/GENE-DB human TR gene sequences. A later analysis assigned CDR3 sequences and most-parsimonious VDJ recombination scenarios with the TCRdist pipeline. In a later analysis, every TCR beta chain was defined by the combination of its CDR3 amino acid sequence and its V-gene family, and reads without a unique V-gene family were dropped. In a later analysis, 500 to 700 highly shared, low-generation-probability nucleotide sequences were removed to address suspected cross-contamination and a sequencing artifact. For each public chain, a later analysis derived a clonal expansion index from normalized ranks of inferred template counts within each repertoire. Generation probabilities in a later analysis came from a VDJ recombination model fitted to out-of-frame rearrangements, and those results were checked against IGoR. In a later analysis, TCR-TCR, TCR-HLA and TCR-CMV co-occurrence was scored with hypergeometric tests, and a repertoire-size bias correction was applied to TCR pairs. A later analysis estimated false discovery rates by permuting HLA or CMV assignments 20 times. In a later analysis, co-occurring TCRs were grouped with DBSCAN, and TCRdist sequence similarity was added when clustering was performed within HLA-allele-positive subsets. Repertoires with fewer than 30,000 or more than 120,000 public chains, plus five repertoires with anomalous nucleotide sharing, were excluded from co-occurrence clustering. In its TCRdb copy, this immuneACCESS table keeps in-frame sequences only and misses some clones. Where compared with another copy, unresolved V genes explain less than half of these, and the others have no known cause. The V and J calls and the clone size are those of that table, but D and trimming were determined from the DNA. In all, the sample holds 90,000 to 110,000 clones, and roughly 79% of those were seen once. The ten largest clones take up 1.3% of the sample.

Looking up the germline V gene (reference sequence) yields CDR1 MNHEY and CDR2 SMNVEV. A distance of 8 bases separates the germline ends of V and J, which lose 3 bases and 5 bases respectively. The CDR3, cysteine through phenylalanine, is 12 amino acids long. Only the CDR3 DNA is retained, 36 bases long and in frame from the first base. The rearranged segments are TRBV27 and TRBJ2-7; the D gene is possibly TRBD2, with 6 bases matching. This clonotype was sampled from a man in his forties in good health and CMV-seronegative. Sequencing was carried out using PBMCs. The DNA reads as follows: TGTGCCAGCAGTTTGGCGGGAAACGAGCAGTACTTC. Its product reads: CASSLAGNEQYF.